One T cell receptor beta chain is described in this entry. The target of this receptor is not known. Base qualities are not at hand, and no much larger clone is one base apart. The TCR beta CDR3 regions were amplified from RNA transcripts. The TCR CDR3 was subjected to a first round of RT-PCR using the HTBI primer set and the Qiagen OneStep RT-PCR kit. Libraries were constructed in a second round of multiplex PCR, after which size selection and purification were performed. The libraries were sequenced on an Illumina HiSeq2000 using paired-end 100 bp reads. Regarding the original processing steps: Raw data were processed with SOAPnuke, discarding reads with adapters, uncalled bases, mean Phred below 15, or no exact constant-primer or identifier match. High-quality paired reads were merged using COPE v1.2.5, and each unique nucleotide sequence was defined as a clonotype. Clonotypes were aligned to IMGT TRBV, TRBD and TRBJ reference segments using MiTCR v1.1. Only V-J combinations with frequency above 0.0001, covering 99.2% of repertoires, were analysed. A TCS score was defined as the ratio of F50 (clonal expansion) to E x V (chaos), with BLOSUM62-based TCRdist applied between CDR3 peptides within each V-J. Welch's t-statistics and random forest reduced around 520 V-J features to some 14, which were used in a naive Bayes classifier (R e1071). The Morisita-Horn index was used to measure how similar the thyroid and blood repertoires were. TCRdb reworked the public reads: Q25 trimming with fastp, MiXCR clone assembly, productive beta chains retained. When rows share a CDR3 protein, they turn into one entry using the most common DNA and genes. What appears here as the V and J calls and clone size reflects TCRdb's work, not the paper's. The sample has about 24,000 distinct CDR3 sequences on record, around 47% of them singletons. The biggest ten clones account for 25% of the sample.

Relative to germline, V is missing 6 bases and J is missing 8 bases, with 3 bases of the junction outside any gene match. As encoded in the germline V gene, CDR1 is MNHEY while CDR2 is SVGAGI. Inclusive of the bounding cysteine and phenylalanine, the CDR3 is 13 residues long. CDR3 DNA only is kept here, 39 bases in frame from base 1. This specimen belongs to a study of T cells in Graves' hyperthyroidism and ophthalmopathy (dated by TCRdb to between 2018 and 2021). Describing the broader study: Peripheral blood was sampled at the time of initial diagnosis, prior to any treatment. The 100 or so discovery patients were divided at random into training and test sets in a 7:3 ratio. Prospective prediction of ophthalmopathy was tested in an independent validation cohort consisting of some 19 hyperthyroidism patients and 17 patients who later progressed to ophthalmopathy. TCR V-J signatures able to tell the groups apart were searched for in a discovery cohort of 100 or so patients, of whom more than 40 had Graves' ophthalmopathy and 57 had stable Graves' hyperthyroidism. Thyroid tissue and blood T-cell repertoires from roughly 6 Graves' hyperthyroidism patients were also compared in the study. Once sampling was done, hyperthyroidism patients were given methimazole at a starting dose of 30 mg daily, whereas ophthalmopathy patients were given high-dose intravenous methylprednisolone. The paper describes TCR Vbeta CDR3 sequencing of 135 peripheral blood samples, made up of some 40 ophthalmopathy patients, approximately 73 hyperthyroidism patients and 17 progressor patients.

The hyperthyroidism patients were between 18 and 65 years old and newly diagnosed, with a disease duration of less than 2 months. Patients with uncontrolled infections, other autoimmune diseases, pregnancy or lactation were excluded. Diagnoses were based on clinical symptoms, serum thyroxine and TRAb, thyroid ultrasound and orbital computed tomography. For progressor patients, blood was drawn at the first diagnosis of hyperthyroidism, before any ophthalmopathy symptoms had appeared. PBMCs were separated from over 9 ml of fresh peripheral blood using Ficoll-Paque density gradient centrifugation. Progressor patients were initially diagnosed with Graves' hyperthyroidism and developed ophthalmopathy during follow-up. Total RNA was extracted using Trizol reagent, and RNA quality was assessed on an Agilent 2100 Bioanalyzer. What the authors observed across the whole study: Sample size was not statistically predetermined, and investigators were not blinded to group allocation. A model built on a 13 V-J signature distinguished ophthalmopathy from stable hyperthyroidism, reaching roughly 88% sensitivity and 81.08% specificity in cross-validation and 80%/75% in testing. Most expanded thyroid clonotypes (frequency above 0.001) were also detected in blood, suggesting blood repertoires may reflect thyroid immune responses. During validation, the model predicted progression to ophthalmopathy a median of approximately 7 months ahead of onset, with around 71% sensitivity and 72% to 85% specificity.

Sequences were obtained from blood. The receptor chain draws on TRBV6-5 and TRBJ1-4, with TRBD1 matching 10 junction bases. This sequence was found in a woman in her thirties or forties with Graves' hyperthyroidism that later progressed to Graves' ophthalmopathy. For the CDR3, the sequence is CASRRDRGEKLFF. At the DNA level, the sequence is TGTGCCAGCAGGAGGGACAGGGGAGAAAAACTGTTTTTT.